These T cell receptor beta chains were read from a single sample in a study of cytomegalovirus exposure and HLA in healthy donors. The protocol was immunoSEQ multiplex PCR, while the TCRdb copy is restricted to in-frame clones and leaves out a portion. The table includes about 78,000 clones, about 60% detected once. Sample: PBMCs. The receptors originated from a man aged 25-45 years in good health and CMV-seropositive. The CDR3 runs from the conserved cysteine through the conserved F or W. The order of the fields is J gene, CDR3 length, V gene, clone size, D gene, CDR3 DNA, CDR3 protein. D genes are given only for firm matches. Clone size is not always given. Where it is, it says once, few, many or a class for expanded clones.

j_gene: TRBJ2-7; len: 13; v_gene: TRBV18; abundance: -; d_gene: -; CDR3nt: TGTGCCAGCTCACCGCGGTTCCCCTACGAGCAGTACTTC; CDR3aa: CASSPRFPYEQYF
j_gene: TRBJ1-2; len: 15; v_gene: TRBV5-1; abundance: -; d_gene: -; CDR3nt: TGCGCCAGCAGCGTACAGGGATTCGGGTCCTATGGCTACACCTTC; CDR3aa: CASSVQGFGSYGYTF
j_gene: TRBJ2-7; len: 15; v_gene: TRBV9; abundance: -; d_gene: -; CDR3nt: TGTGCCAGCAGCGTAGCACAGGGTATCTCCTACGAGCAGTACTTC; CDR3aa: CASSVAQGISYEQYF
j_gene: TRBJ1-5; len: 14; v_gene: TRBV2; abundance: few; d_gene: -; CDR3nt: TGTGCCAGCAGTGGCACTAACTTGGGTCAGCCCCAGCATTTT; CDR3aa: CASSGTNLGQPQHF
j_gene: TRBJ1-1; len: 18; v_gene: TRBV4-2; abundance: -; d_gene: TRBD1; CDR3nt: TGTGCCAGCAGCCAAAACGTCATCCCTACGGGACAGGCCACTGAAGCTTTCTTT; CDR3aa: CASSQNVIPTGQATEAFF
j_gene: TRBJ1-6; len: 15; v_gene: TRBV5-1; abundance: -; d_gene: -; CDR3nt: TGCGCCAGCAGCTTGGAGTCGGGGAAGTATTCACCCCTCCACTTT; CDR3aa: CASSLESGKYSPLHF
j_gene: TRBJ1-5; len: 13; v_gene: TRBV2; abundance: -; d_gene: -; CDR3nt: TGTGCCAGCAGTACCAGTTTATATCAGCCCCAGCATTTT; CDR3aa: CASSTSLYQPQHF
j_gene: TRBJ2-3; len: 16; v_gene: TRBV7-2; abundance: -; d_gene: -; CDR3nt: TGTGCCAGCAGCTTAGCGAGTCCAGCGTTTGGAGATACGCAGTATTTT; CDR3aa: CASSLASPAFGDTQYF
j_gene: TRBJ2-3; len: 16; v_gene: TRBV6-4; abundance: -; d_gene: TRBD2; CDR3nt: TGTGCCAGCAGTGTGGGACTAGCGGGACGCACAGATACGCAGTATTTT; CDR3aa: CASSVGLAGRTDTQYF
j_gene: TRBJ2-1; len: 18; v_gene: TRBV11-3; abundance: -; d_gene: TRBD2; CDR3nt: TGTGCCAGCAGCTTAGATCTCATAGCGGGAGTCTCCTACAATGAGCAGTTCTTC; CDR3aa: CASSLDLIAGVSYNEQFF
j_gene: TRBJ2-4; len: 15; v_gene: TRBV4-3; abundance: -; d_gene: TRBD1; CDR3nt: TGCGCCAGCAGCCAGGGGACAGGAGCCAAAAACATTCAGTACTTC; CDR3aa: CASSQGTGAKNIQYF
j_gene: TRBJ1-2; len: 14; v_gene: TRBV5-5; abundance: -; d_gene: TRBD1; CDR3nt: TGTGCCAGCAACCTGGGACAGGGAAAAAGCGGCTACACCTTC; CDR3aa: CASNLGQGKSGYTF
j_gene: TRBJ2-5; len: 16; v_gene: TRBV2; abundance: few; d_gene: TRBD2; CDR3nt: TGTGCCAGCAGTGAAGCGCGCAGCGGGGGGGAAGAGACCCAGTACTTC; CDR3aa: CASSEARSGGEETQYF
j_gene: TRBJ2-3; len: 13; v_gene: TRBV27; abundance: -; d_gene: TRBD2; CDR3nt: TGTGCCAGCAGTGGGGCGGGAGTGAATACGCAGTATTTT; CDR3aa: CASSGAGVNTQYF
j_gene: TRBJ2-2; len: 16; v_gene: TRBV7-6; abundance: once; d_gene: TRBD2; CDR3nt: TGTGCCAGCAGCTTAGCGCCTAGCGGGAGGGCCGGGGAGCTGTTTTTT; CDR3aa: CASSLAPSGRAGELFF
j_gene: TRBJ1-2; len: 15; v_gene: TRBV4-1; abundance: -; d_gene: -; CDR3nt: TGCGCCAGCAGCCAAGATCGGGACATTCTATATGGCTACACCTTC; CDR3aa: CASSQDRDILYGYTF
j_gene: TRBJ2-3; len: 15; v_gene: TRBV14; abundance: once; d_gene: -; CDR3nt: TGTGCCAGCAGCCACGACACGTCCAGGCGAGATACGCAGTATTTT; CDR3aa: CASSHDTSRRDTQYF
j_gene: TRBJ2-5; len: 15; v_gene: TRBV5-6; abundance: -; d_gene: TRBD2; CDR3nt: TGTGCCAGCAGCTTGACCGTGACTAGCCTCGGGACCCAGTACTTC; CDR3aa: CASSLTVTSLGTQYF
j_gene: TRBJ2-5; len: 15; v_gene: TRBV6-5; abundance: -; d_gene: -; CDR3nt: TGTGCCAGCAGCTCCGACATCACTGCACAAGAGACCCAGTACTTC; CDR3aa: CASSSDITAQETQYF